This TCR beta chain was obtained from a study of cytomegalovirus exposure and HLA in healthy donors (dated by TCRdb to between 2016 and 2019). Turning to the overall study: In an earlier analysis of approximately 500 of the donors, about 270 Gb of sequence data and 90 million to 120 million unique TCR beta sequences from about 179 million T cells were reported. Approximately 310 gigabases of sequencing data and 91 million or so unique TCR sequences made up an early release that covered 640 HLA-typed donors. The genetic ancestry cluster associated with self-reported Caucasian donors included 70% to 85% of the roughly 380 genotyped donors. The study aimed to test whether signatures of past pathogen exposure could be identified by cataloging public T cell receptors. The study used immunosequencing to profile the T cell repertoires of several hundred subjects and linked those repertoires to cytomegalovirus serostatus. A separate validation cohort of roughly 110 different subjects was used in addition to the roughly 620-subject first cohort. To predict cytomegalovirus infection status, the study combined high-throughput TCR immunosequencing, statistical association of individual TCRs with disease status, and machine learning. To study patterns of TCR occurrence, a later analysis re-analyzed previously published TCR beta repertoires from around 670 donors and added high-resolution HLA genotyping. The later analysis used no new phenotypic data to find candidate immune exposures, relying instead on TCR beta sequences and their occurrence across donors. To decide whether each TCR beta V gene segment behaved as functional or pseudogenic, an earlier analysis of nearly 600 of the donors relied on high-throughput TCR beta sequencing. Alongside the repertoire data, information on donor age, sex, ethnicity and CMV serostatus was compiled. A later genetic analysis used genome-wide SNP genotypes for about three fifths of the 666 donors, treating that subset as a discovery cohort. Every discovery cohort repertoire had been produced on one sequencing platform. Both class I and class II loci were covered by HLA typing, at four-digit resolution. The number of typed donors differed by locus: about 629-640 for A, B, C, DRB1 and DQB1; some 500 for DQA1; around 610 for DPA1; and approximately 450 for DPB1. Four to six DR-DQ haplotypes were handled as single units for association and clustering, since linkage in the cohort was strong. Among a few hundred genotyped donors of the cohort, an average of 235,054 unique TCR beta nucleotide sequences were sequenced per donor, roughly 18% of them non-productive. Overall results and qualifications from the work: In vitro tests confirmed that a few of the cytomegalovirus-associated TCR beta chains recognize cytomegalovirus antigens. Across donors, most TCR sequences were observed very rarely, whereas some public TCRs were present in many individuals. In a later analysis, more than 15,000 TCR beta sequences were associated with specific HLA alleles at a false discovery rate of 0.05. Linkage disequilibrium might explain the correlated functional status among segregating V segments, but an unknown experimental factor could not be excluded. A later analysis found that most CMV-associated TCR beta chains appeared HLA-restricted, with HLA associations seemingly driven largely by CMV exposure. The study gave a list of 150 to 200 TCR beta chains associated with cytomegalovirus. Broadly in line with IMGT annotations, most TCR beta V segments showed up in productive rearrangements about 87% or about 30% of the time in an earlier analysis of 450 to 600 of the donors. This cohort had only TCR beta chains sequenced, and the lack of alpha or paired-chain data limited which features could be detected. According to a later analysis, parvovirus B19, influenza, CMV and Epstein-Barr virus appeared linked to several top co-occurrence clusters. In a later analysis, HLA-associated TCR beta chains showed more clonal expansion and lower generation probabilities than non-associated chains that were equally common. The 87-base-pair reads could not distinguish some IMGT-functional V segments, including TRBV6-2 and TRBV6-3, so those segments were excluded. Roughly uniform sequencing depth across donors was assumed in presence/absence analyses, although this assumption may not hold. The authors suggested that the approach could potentially be extended to other disease states and immunological phenotypes. The classifier was reported to diagnose cytomegalovirus status with high specificity and sensitivity in both the original cohort and the validation cohort. Some 16 rarely observed V segments, including chromosome 9 orphons, were excluded from the earlier analysis of several hundred of the donors because counts were too low. A further reported finding was that TCR beta sequences accurately predicted the HLA-A and HLA-B alleles for most subjects in the first cohort. In a later genetic analysis, a missense DCLRE1C variant was associated with V-gene and J-gene trimming of TCR beta chains, and the association was replicated in an independent cohort. For the cohort, immune exposure information was limited to CMV serostatus. Because HLA typing was unavailable for some donors at each locus, only the typed subset was used in association tests. A group of highly shared sequence variants was considered likely to be a technical artifact of the sequencing pipeline. A later genetic analysis reported fewer N-insertions in productive TCRs among donors in an Asian-associated ancestry cluster than the roughly 620-donor mean. When HLA alleles, especially DR and DQ, strongly co-occurred, TCR associations were difficult to assign to individual alleles. A later analysis found that TCR association rates varied across HLA loci, with DRB1 alleles showing the most associated TCRs and HLA-C alleles the fewest.

Reading the germline V gene (reference sequence) gives CDR1 MNHEY and CDR2 SMNVEV. For this chain, trimming is 2 bases at the V end and 3 bases at the J end, and the number of junction bases without a gene match is 6. The CDR3 starts with the cysteine, ends with the phenylalanine, and has 16 residues. The CDR3 DNA has 48 bases and is translated from base 1. For this clone: It has no known antigen specificity. Base qualities are not at hand, and no much larger clone is one base apart.

The library was generated by the immunoSEQ multiplex PCR assay. The multiplex PCR relied on a mix of 60 forward primers for TCR Vbeta segments and 13 reverse primers for TCR Jbeta segments. The CDR3 region of rearranged TCR beta genes was amplified from genomic DNA with a multiplex PCR assay. On the Illumina HiSeq System, the amplified TCR beta libraries were sequenced as 87-base-pair reads. As for how the authors treated the data: A later analysis counted some 74 million unique TCR beta chains across the 500 to 850 repertoires, and 10 million to 12 million of these chains were shared by at least two donors. Raw reads were error-corrected and collapsed into unique sequences by a nearest-neighbor algorithm in which closely related sequences were merged to remove PCR and sequencing errors. CDR3 sequences were aligned to IMGT reference sequences to assign V, D and J gene segments. For a sequence to be retained, at least a six-nucleotide match to both a V gene segment and a J gene segment was required. Rearrangements were classified as productive when the CDR3 lacked stop codons and remained in frame with V and J, and all other rearrangements were classified as non-productive. Following IMGT convention, CDR3 was defined as the stretch from the second conserved V-encoded cysteine to the conserved J-encoded phenylalanine. In an earlier analysis of roughly 580 of the donors, sequences lacking an unambiguous match to a single V gene segment were excluded. An earlier analysis of several hundred of the donors called V segments functional above 56.7% productive rearrangements and segregating when the between-donor standard deviation exceeded 5%. A statistical classification framework was built to diagnose cytomegalovirus status from the catalog of TCR beta chain sequences. In a later analysis, TCR nucleotide sequences were compared against IMGT/GENE-DB human TR gene sequences so that V and J genes could be assigned. In a later analysis, CDR3 sequences and most-parsimonious VDJ recombination scenarios were assigned using the TCRdist pipeline. In a later analysis, every TCR beta chain was defined by the combination of its CDR3 amino acid sequence and its V-gene family, and reads without a unique V-gene family were dropped. To address suspected cross-contamination and a sequencing artifact, a later analysis removed approximately 600 highly shared, low-generation-probability nucleotide sequences. For each public chain, a later analysis derived a clonal expansion index from normalized ranks of inferred template counts within each repertoire. Generation probabilities in a later analysis came from a VDJ recombination model fitted to out-of-frame rearrangements, and those results were checked against IGoR. In a later analysis, TCR-TCR, TCR-HLA and TCR-CMV co-occurrence was scored with hypergeometric tests, and a repertoire-size bias correction was applied to TCR pairs. To estimate false discovery rates, a later analysis permuted the HLA or CMV assignments 20 times. A later analysis grouped co-occurring TCRs with DBSCAN, adding TCRdist sequence similarity when clustering within HLA-allele-positive subsets. Repertoires with fewer than 30,000 or more than 120,000 public chains were left out of co-occurrence clustering, as were several repertoires with anomalous nucleotide sharing. TCRdb took this table from immuneACCESS and kept in-frame rearrangements with V and J called. Such tables lack part of the clones; where checked against another copy, unresolved V genes explain under half of the gap, and the rest is unexplained. V and J calls plus clone size are reproduced from that table; the DNA served to infer D and trimming. The sample has under 150,000 clones on record, 80% of them singletons. The top ten constitute 2% to 2.5% of the sample.

The cohort was made up of 650 to 700 healthy bone marrow donors. At the time of sampling, all cohort members were nominally healthy, though unrecorded immune exposures were likely present. The donor was CMV seronegative and belonged to the group of under 400 seronegative cohort members. Each donor provided a peripheral blood sample, and peripheral blood mononuclear cells were used for TCR beta sequencing. The Qiagen DNeasy Blood Extraction Kit was used to extract genomic DNA from the blood cell samples. The chain joins TRBV27 to TRBJ2-7; 11 bases in between match TRBD2. Sequenced sample: PBMCs. This TCR was recovered from a man over 45 in good health and CMV-seronegative. CDR3 loop: CASSLTASGRNYEQYF. The DNA sequence is TGTGCCAGCAGTTTAACGGCTAGCGGGAGGAACTACGAGCAGTACTTC.